This TCR beta chain came from a study of cytomegalovirus exposure and HLA in healthy donors. PCR primers comprised 60 Vbeta and 13 Jbeta primers. TCRdb keeps only in-frame clones here, not all; method: immunoSEQ multiplex PCR. Among 95,000 to 100,000 clones listed, about 75% were seen once. The length of the CDR3 is 14 residues. CDR1 SGHVS and CDR2 FQNEAQ come from the germline V gene. V was shortened by 1 base and J by 6 bases, with 10 bases between the two germline ends. Sequencing was performed on PBMCs. The gene calls are TRBV7-8 and TRBJ1-5; D unresolved. The TCR comes from a man aged 50 or older in good health and CMV-seronegative. The CDR3 here is CASSLVVGPQPQHF. CDR3 DNA sequence: TGTGCCAGCAGCTTAGTGGTGGGCCCTCAGCCCCAGCATTTT. Complete variable domain (other parts from reference TRBV7-8 and TRBJ1-5): GAGVSQSPRYKVAKRGQDVALRCDPISGHVSLFWYQQALGQGPEFLTYFQNEAQLDKSGLPSDRFFAERPEGSVSTLKIQRTQQEDSAVYLCASSLVVGPQPQHFGDGTRLSIL.